What follows are 19 T cell receptor beta chains derived from one specimen sequenced in a study of shared T cell receptors in the human thymus. Here immunoSEQ multiplex PCR was the method, and the copy in TCRdb shows in-frame clones only, minus some. The table includes under 700,000 clones, 70% to 80% detected once. The sample also formed part of further work on human thymus T cells.

Sequences were obtained from thymocytes. The source of these receptors is a boy less than two years old with a congenital heart defect.

The V call is TRBV28, the J call TRBJ2-1; 7 bases align to TRBD1. The J segment lost 3 bases and the V segment lost 6 bases, leaving 8 bases of the junction unmatched. Germline-derived CDR1 and CDR2 are MDHEN and SYDVKM. The CDR3 has 15 amino acids. This CDR3 reads CASREGGAVYNEQFF. CDR3 DNA: TGTGCCAGCAGAGAAGGGGGCGCGGTCTACAATGAGCAGTTCTTC. The whole variable domain, remainder taken from reference TRBV28 and TRBJ2-1, is DVKVTQSSRYLVKRTGEKVFLECVQDMDHENMFWYRQDPGLGLRLIYFSYDVKMKEKGDIPEGYSVSREKKERFSLILESASTNQTSMYLCASREGGAVYNEQFFGPGTRLTVL.

The rearrangement links TRBV15 to TRBJ2-7; D ambiguous. The CDR3 sequence is 13 residues long. Per germline, CDR1 LNHNV and CDR2 YYDKDF (reference sequence). Trimming left V 1 base short and J 1 base short, with 5 bases between. The CDR3 protein is CATSRGHSYEQYF. In DNA, the CDR3 is TGTGCCACCAGCAGAGGGCATTCCTACGAGCAGTACTTC.

The chain is built from TRBV4-1 and TRBJ2-6, with a tentative D call TRBD2 (5 bases). The CDR3 loop spans 16 amino acids. V gave up 3 bases and J gave up 2 bases, with 11 bases separating them. Looked up from germline, CDR1 is MGHRA and CDR2 is YSYEKL. In DNA, the CDR3 is TGCGCCAGCAGCCACCGGGAATCTACTGGGGCCAACGTCCTGACTTTC. Translating gives CASSHRESTGANVLTF.

The gene calls are TRBV5-1 and TRBJ2-7, with no clear D. This CDR3 region has 13 residues. The V end was cut by 0 bases, the J end by 2 bases, with 6 bases between. Germline V gene lookup returns CDR1 SGHRS and CDR2 YFSETQ. The CDR3 sequence is CASSLGRPYEQYF. In nucleotides, the CDR3 is TGCGCCAGCAGCTTGGGTCGTCCCTACGAGCAGTACTTC.

The rearrangement joins TRBV5-6 to TRBJ2-3; 15 positions agree with TRBD2. The CDR3 spans 17 residues. Trimming took 4 bases from V and 5 from J; bases not matched to a gene: 8. Germline V gives CDR1 SGHDT, CDR2 YYEEEE. The CDR3 bases are TGTGCCAGCAGCCTCGGACTAGCGGGAGGGCCGATAGATACGCAGTATTTT. It translates to CASSLGLAGGPIDTQYF.

J is TRBJ2-5 and V is TRBV19, with D perhaps TRBD2 (6 bases). This CDR3 region has 13 residues. From germline, CDR1 is LNHDA and CDR2 SQIVND (reference sequence). For the CDR3, the DNA is TGTGCTACTAGCCATCCCTGGGAAGAGACCCAGTACTTC. Protein sequence: CATSHPWEETQYF. The complete variable domain, with remaining parts taken from reference TRBV19 and TRBJ2-5, reads DGGITQSPKYLFRKEGQNVTLSCEQNLNHDAMYWYRQDPGQGLRLIYYSQIVNDFQKGDIAEGYSVSREKKESFPLTVTSAQKNPTAFYLCATSHPWEETQYFGPGTRLLVL.

The chain couples TRBV5-1 to TRBJ2-3; 13 nucleotides line up with TRBD2. The CDR3 has 19 residues. With V trimmed by 4 bases and J by 4 bases, 15 bases remained unmatched. Germline values: CDR1 SGHRS, CDR2 YFSETQ. CDR3 region: CASSVTSGRAHYSPDTQYF. CDR3 DNA sequence: TGCGCCAGCAGCGTAACTAGCGGGAGGGCCCATTACAGCCCAGATACGCAGTATTTT. Looking up the rest from reference TRBV5-1 and TRBJ2-3 gives the full variable domain: KAGVTQTPRYLIKTRGQQVTLSCSPISGHRSVSWYQQTPGQGLQFLFEYFSETQRNKGNFPGRFSGRQFSNSRSEMNVSTLELGDSALYLCASSVTSGRAHYSPDTQYFGPGTRLTVL.

This chain joins TRBV7-2 and TRBJ2-2; 7 bases are shared with TRBD2. Germline CDR1 SGHTA, CDR2 FQGNSA. J was trimmed by 7 bases and V by 5 bases; bases with no gene match: 7. The CDR3 runs 14 residues. CDR3 DNA: TGTGCCAGCAGCCTAGGACTAGTCCACGGGGAGCTGTTTTTT. It yields the protein CASSLGLVHGELFF.

The table lists this clone with a count of one. The chain combines TRBV4-1 with TRBJ2-1; 9 bases are shared with TRBD2. CDR3 length: 16 amino acids. The J segment lost 7 bases and the V segment lost 0 bases, leaving 7 bases of the junction unmatched. Germline CDR1 MGHRA, CDR2 YSYEKL. CDR3 residues: CASSQDGASGTNEQFF. CDR3 sequence (DNA): TGCGCCAGCAGCCAAGATGGGGCTAGCGGGACAAATGAGCAGTTCTTC.

The chain joins TRBV2 to TRBJ1-1; possible D gene TRBD1, 6 bases. V was shortened by 2 bases and J by 5 bases, with 12 bases between the two germline ends. The CDR3 length is 14 residues. Germline V gives CDR1 SNHLY, CDR2 FYNNEI. The CDR3 sequence is CASSERRRGTEAFF. The CDR3, as DNA: TGTGCCAGCAGTGAAAGACGAAGGGGGACTGAAGCTTTCTTT.

The CDR3 reads CASSVSREGLVEQFF. In DNA, the CDR3 is TGTGCCAGCAGCGTATCGCGGGAGGGCCTGGTTGAGCAGTTCTTC. V usage is TRBV9 and J usage is TRBJ2-1, with 9 bases fitting TRBD2. V dropped 1 base and J dropped 9; count of bases not matched to a gene: 8. CDR3 length: 15 residues. CDR1 SGDLS and CDR2 YYNGEE come from the germline V gene.

The genes are TRBV6-5 and TRBJ2-3, with TRBD2 identical over 9 bases. The ends lost 5 bases at V and 2 bases at J; junction bases unmatched: 5. Germline loops: CDR1 MNHEY, CDR2 SVGAGI. The CDR3 length is 15 residues. CDR3 sequence (DNA): TGTGCCAGCAGTCGGCTAGCGGGGTTCACAGATACGCAGTATTTT. It translates to CASSRLAGFTDTQYF.

The chain combines TRBV4-1 with TRBJ2-1, with a tentative D call TRBD2 (6 bases). The CDR3 is made up of 13 amino acids. Germline assignment: CDR1 MGHRA and CDR2 YSYEKL. The ends were cut back, 4 bases at V and 10 bases at J, with 14 bases in the middle. DNA for the CDR3: TGCGCCAGCAGCCCCCGATTGGGGAGGGAGCAGTTCTTC. Protein sequence: CASSPRLGREQFF.

This rearrangement joins TRBV19 to TRBJ2-7, with 7 bases matching TRBD2. CDR1 is LNHDA, CDR2 SQIVND, per germline (reference sequence). CDR3 length equals 11 residues. The chain's CDR3 is CAVGEGNEQYF. CDR3 DNA: TGTGCTGTCGGGGAGGGGAACGAGCAGTACTTC.

A few counts support this clone. This chain's CDR3 is CASSFQLAEVKDTGELFF. For the CDR3, the DNA is TGTGCCAGCAGCTTCCAACTAGCGGAAGTTAAAGACACCGGGGAGCTGTTTTTT. This chain joins TRBV7-2 and TRBJ2-2, with 8 bases fitting TRBD2. The CDR3 extends over 18 amino acids. Germline values: CDR1 SGHTA, CDR2 FQGNSA. With 3 bases clipped from V and 3 bases from J, the junction kept 12 bases outside the gene matches. Looking up the rest from reference TRBV7-2 and TRBJ2-2 gives the full variable domain: GAGVSQSPSNKVTEKGKDVELRCDPISGHTALYWYRQSLGQGLEFLIYFQGNSAPDKSGLPSDRFSAERTGGSVSTLTIQRTQQEDSAVYLCASSFQLAEVKDTGELFFGEGSRLTVL.

The gene calls are TRBV20-1 and TRBJ1-4; D is perhaps TRBD1 (6 bases). V was clipped by 6 bases and J by 8 bases, with 10 bases between them. CDR3 length: 11 residues. From germline, CDR1 is DFQATT and CDR2 SNEGSKA (reference sequence). CDR3: CSAPDREKLFF. The CDR3 nucleotides read TGCAGTGCCCCCGACAGGGAAAAACTGTTTTTT.

The chain recombines TRBV19 with TRBJ2-2; 10 nucleotides line up with TRBD1. With 2 bases clipped from V and 7 bases from J, the junction kept 7 bases outside the gene matches. The germline CDR1 and CDR2 sequences are LNHDA and SQIVND (reference sequence). The CDR3 has 16 residues. CDR3 loop: CASSIWGQGLGGELFF. The CDR3 DNA sequence: TGTGCCAGTAGTATATGGGGACAGGGGCTGGGCGGGGAGCTGTTTTTT.

The chain uses TRBV27 and TRBJ2-3, with TRBD1 matching over 10 bases. V lost 0 bases and J lost 6; bases outside the gene matches: 3. The germline CDR1 and CDR2 sequences are MNHEY and SMNVEV (reference sequence). This CDR3 is 15 amino acids long. The CDR3 bases are TGTGCCAGCAGTTTATCGACAGGGGGCGAGGATACGCAGTATTTT. As protein: CASSLSTGGEDTQYF.

J is TRBJ2-1 and V is TRBV28; 7 bases are a match to TRBD2. The CDR3 runs to 20 residues. V shed 3 bases, J shed 4 bases, and the junction held 21 bases outside the gene matches. Germline-derived CDR1 and CDR2 are MDHEN and SYDVKM. The CDR3 DNA is TGTGCCAGCAGTTTTAGAGGAGGCGGGAGAAGAACCCACATGTACAATGAGCAGTTCTTC. Translated: CASSFRGGGRRTHMYNEQFF.